This TCR beta chain was obtained from a study of blood T cell repertoires in COVID-19. Study information: PBMCs, B-cell-depleted T cells, or T cells were the source of the cDNA or gDNA that made up the material.

Trimming took 2 bases from V and 0 from J; bases not matched to a gene: 5. The germline V gene has CDR1 SGHTA and CDR2 FQGNSA. The length of the CDR3 is 16 residues. Some clones are missing from TCRdb's copy, which holds only in-frame ones; the method was immunoSEQ multiplex PCR. The profile shows about 180,000 clones, around 85% of them singletons. The sequenced sample consisted of peripheral blood. This clonotype originated in a woman aged 80 or over with acute or convalescent COVID-19. The gene calls are TRBV7-2 and TRBJ2-3, with 7 positions matching TRBD2. The CDR3: CASSLMGGGSTDTQYF. Written as DNA, the CDR3 is TGTGCCAGCAGCTTAATGGGGGGGGGAAGCACAGATACGCAGTATTTT.